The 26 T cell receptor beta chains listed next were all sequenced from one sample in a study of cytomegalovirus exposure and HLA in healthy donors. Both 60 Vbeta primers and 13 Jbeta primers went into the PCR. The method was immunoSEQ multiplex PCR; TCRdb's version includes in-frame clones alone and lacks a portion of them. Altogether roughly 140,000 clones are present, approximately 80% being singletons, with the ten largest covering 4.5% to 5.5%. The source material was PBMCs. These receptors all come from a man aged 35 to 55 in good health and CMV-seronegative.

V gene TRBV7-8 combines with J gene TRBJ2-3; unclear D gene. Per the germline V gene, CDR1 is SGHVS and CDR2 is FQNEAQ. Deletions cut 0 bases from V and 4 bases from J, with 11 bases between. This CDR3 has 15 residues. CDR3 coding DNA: TGTGCCAGCAGCTTAGCGTTAGTCGTCCCAGATACGCAGTATTTT. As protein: CASSLALVVPDTQYF.

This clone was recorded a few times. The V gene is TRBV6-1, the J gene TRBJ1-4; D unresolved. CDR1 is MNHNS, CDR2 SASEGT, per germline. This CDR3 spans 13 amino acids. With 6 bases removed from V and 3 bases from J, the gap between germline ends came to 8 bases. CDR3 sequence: CASRSPANEKLFF. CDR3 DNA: TGTGCCAGCAGGTCCCCAGCTAATGAAAAACTGTTTTTT.

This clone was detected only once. The CDR3 loop reads CASSSLRGDTQYF. The DNA for the CDR3 is TGTGCCAGTAGTAGCCTAAGGGGAGATACGCAGTATTTT. The V call is TRBV19, the J call TRBJ2-3, with D possibly being TRBD1 (5 bases). The CDR3 covers 13 residues. In germline, CDR1 is LNHDA, CDR2 SQIVND (reference sequence). The V and J ends lost 4 bases and 5 bases respectively, with 10 bases between them.

The CDR3 protein is CASSQDPGQGYGYTF. CDR3 bases: TGCGCCAGCAGCCAAGACCCGGGACAGGGATATGGCTACACCTTC. The chain combines TRBV4-1 with TRBJ1-2, with TRBD1 matching 9 bases. The V segment lost 0 bases and the J segment 5 bases; nucleotides outside the gene matches: 4. Germline CDR1 is MGHRA and CDR2 is YSYEKL. The CDR3 totals 15 residues.

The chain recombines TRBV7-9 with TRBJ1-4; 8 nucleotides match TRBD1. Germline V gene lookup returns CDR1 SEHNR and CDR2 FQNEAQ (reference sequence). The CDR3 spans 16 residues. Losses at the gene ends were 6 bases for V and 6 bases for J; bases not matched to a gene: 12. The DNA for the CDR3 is TGTGCCAGCAGTACATCGCGCAGGGGGCTGGATGAAAAACTGTTTTTT. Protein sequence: CASSTSRRGLDEKLFF.

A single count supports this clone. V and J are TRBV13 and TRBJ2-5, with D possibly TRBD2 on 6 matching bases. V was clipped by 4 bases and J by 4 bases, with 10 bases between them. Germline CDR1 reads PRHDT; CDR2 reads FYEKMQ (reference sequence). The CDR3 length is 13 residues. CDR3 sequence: CASSSGVTETQYF. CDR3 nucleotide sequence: TGTGCCAGCAGCTCGGGGGTGACAGAGACCCAGTACTTC.

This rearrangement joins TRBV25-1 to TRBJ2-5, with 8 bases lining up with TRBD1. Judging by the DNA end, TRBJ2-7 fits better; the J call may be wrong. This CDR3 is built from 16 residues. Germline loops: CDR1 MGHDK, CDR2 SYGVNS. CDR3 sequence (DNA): TGTGCCAGCAGTGAATCGGGACAGGCCCGCTCCTACGAGCAGTACTTC. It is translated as CASSESGQARSYEQYF.

The CDR3: CASRRAGAGYGYTF. The DNA for the CDR3 is TGTGCCAGCAGACGAGCGGGGGCGGGCTATGGCTACACCTTC. V usage is TRBV27 and J usage is TRBJ1-2; TRBD1 might be the D (6 bases). Germline CDR1 MNHEY, CDR2 SMNVEV (reference sequence). Trimming cost V 6 bases and J 4 bases, with 15 bases left between them. CDR3 size: 14 residues.

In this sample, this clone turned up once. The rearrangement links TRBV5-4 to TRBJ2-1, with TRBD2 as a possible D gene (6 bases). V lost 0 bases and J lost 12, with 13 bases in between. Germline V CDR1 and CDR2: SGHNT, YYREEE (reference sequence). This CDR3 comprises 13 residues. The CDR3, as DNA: TGTGCCAGCAGCTTGGGCGGGGAGAACGGGCAGTTCTTC. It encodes CASSLGGENGQFF.

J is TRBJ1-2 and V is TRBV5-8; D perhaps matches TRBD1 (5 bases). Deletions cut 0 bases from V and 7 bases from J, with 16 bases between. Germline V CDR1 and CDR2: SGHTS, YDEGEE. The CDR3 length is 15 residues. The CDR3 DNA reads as TGTGCCAGCAGCTTGGGAGAGACAGAGAGCCGTGGCTACACCTTC. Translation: CASSLGETESRGYTF.

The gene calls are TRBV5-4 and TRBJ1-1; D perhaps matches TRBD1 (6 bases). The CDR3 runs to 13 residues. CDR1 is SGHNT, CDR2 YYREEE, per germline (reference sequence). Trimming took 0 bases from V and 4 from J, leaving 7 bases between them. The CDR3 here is CASSLDRVTEAFF. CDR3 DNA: TGTGCCAGCAGCTTGGACAGGGTCACTGAAGCTTTCTTT.

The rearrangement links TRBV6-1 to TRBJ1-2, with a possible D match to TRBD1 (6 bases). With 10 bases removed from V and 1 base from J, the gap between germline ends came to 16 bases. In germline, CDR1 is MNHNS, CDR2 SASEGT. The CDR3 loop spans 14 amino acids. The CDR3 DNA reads TGTGCCACCAGGGGCCAGAACATTAACTATGGCTACACCTTC. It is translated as CATRGQNINYGYTF.

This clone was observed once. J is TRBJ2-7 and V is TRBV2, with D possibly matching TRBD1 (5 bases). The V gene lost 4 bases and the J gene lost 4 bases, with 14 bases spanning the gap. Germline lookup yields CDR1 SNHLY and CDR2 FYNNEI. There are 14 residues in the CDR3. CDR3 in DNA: TGTGCCAGCAGTGGACAGTCTCAAGGGTACGAGCAGTACTTC. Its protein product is CASSGQSQGYEQYF. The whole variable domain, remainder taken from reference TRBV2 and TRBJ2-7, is EPEVTQTPSHQVTQMGQEVILRCVPISNHLYFYWYRQILGQKVEFLVSFYNNEISEKSEIFDDQFSVERPDGSNFTLKIRSTKLEDSAMYFCASSGQSQGYEQYFGPGTRLTVT.

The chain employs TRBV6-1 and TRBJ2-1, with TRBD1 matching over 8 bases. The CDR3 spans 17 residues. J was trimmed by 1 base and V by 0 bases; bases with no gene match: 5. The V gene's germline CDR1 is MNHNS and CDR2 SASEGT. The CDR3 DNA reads TGTGCCAGCAGTGAAGCGAAGGGGACAGGTTCCTACAATGAGCAGTTCTTC. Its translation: CASSEAKGTGSYNEQFF.

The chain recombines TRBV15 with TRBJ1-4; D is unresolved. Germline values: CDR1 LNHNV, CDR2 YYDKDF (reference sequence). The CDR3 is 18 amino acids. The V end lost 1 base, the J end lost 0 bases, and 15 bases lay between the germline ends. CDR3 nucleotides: TGTGCCACCAGCAGAGGGGTCTTGGACTTCGCAACTAATGAAAAACTGTTTTTT. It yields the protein CATSRGVLDFATNEKLFF.

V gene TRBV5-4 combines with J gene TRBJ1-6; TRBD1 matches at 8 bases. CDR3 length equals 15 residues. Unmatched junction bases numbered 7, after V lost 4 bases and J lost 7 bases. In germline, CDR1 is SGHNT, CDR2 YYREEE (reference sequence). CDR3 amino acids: CASSGGTGVNSPLHF. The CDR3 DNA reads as TGTGCCAGCAGCGGAGGGACAGGAGTCAATTCACCCCTCCACTTT.

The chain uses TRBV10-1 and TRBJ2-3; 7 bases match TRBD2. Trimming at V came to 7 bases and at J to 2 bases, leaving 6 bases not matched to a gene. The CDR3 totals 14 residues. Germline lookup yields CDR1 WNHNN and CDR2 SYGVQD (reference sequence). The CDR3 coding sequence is TGCGCCAGCAATTCAGCGGGGTCCACAGATACGCAGTATTTT. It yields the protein CASNSAGSTDTQYF.

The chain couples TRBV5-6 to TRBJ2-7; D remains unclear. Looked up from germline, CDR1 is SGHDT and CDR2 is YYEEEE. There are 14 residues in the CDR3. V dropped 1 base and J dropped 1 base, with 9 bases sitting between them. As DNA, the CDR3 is TGTGCCAGCAGCTTGAGACTCGAATCCTACGAGCAGTACTTC. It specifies CASSLRLESYEQYF. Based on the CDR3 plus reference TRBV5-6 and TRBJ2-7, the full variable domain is DAGVTQSPTHLIKTRGQQVTLRCSPKSGHDTVSWYQQALGQGPQFIFQYYEEEERQRGNFPDRFSGHQFPNYSSELNVNALLLGDSALYLCASSLRLESYEQYFGPGTRLTVT.

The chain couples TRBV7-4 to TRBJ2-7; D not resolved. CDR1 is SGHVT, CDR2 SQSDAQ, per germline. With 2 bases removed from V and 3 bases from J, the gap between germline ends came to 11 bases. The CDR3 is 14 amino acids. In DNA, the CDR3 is TGTGCCAGCAGCTTAACAGCAATCCTCTACGAGCAGTACTTC. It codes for CASSLTAILYEQYF.

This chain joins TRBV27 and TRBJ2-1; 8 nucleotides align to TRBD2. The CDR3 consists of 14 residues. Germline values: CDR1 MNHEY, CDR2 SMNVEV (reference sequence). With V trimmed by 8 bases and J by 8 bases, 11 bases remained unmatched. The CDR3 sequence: CASGSGTRVYEQFF. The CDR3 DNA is TGTGCCAGCGGCTCCGGGACTAGGGTCTATGAGCAGTTCTTC.

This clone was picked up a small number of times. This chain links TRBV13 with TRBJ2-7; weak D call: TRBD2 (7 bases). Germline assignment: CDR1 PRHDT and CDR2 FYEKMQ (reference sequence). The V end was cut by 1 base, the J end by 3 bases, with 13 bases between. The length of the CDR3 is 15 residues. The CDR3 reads CASSLEGGARYEQYF. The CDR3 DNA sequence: TGTGCCAGCAGCTTAGAGGGGGGGGCTCGCTACGAGCAGTACTTC.

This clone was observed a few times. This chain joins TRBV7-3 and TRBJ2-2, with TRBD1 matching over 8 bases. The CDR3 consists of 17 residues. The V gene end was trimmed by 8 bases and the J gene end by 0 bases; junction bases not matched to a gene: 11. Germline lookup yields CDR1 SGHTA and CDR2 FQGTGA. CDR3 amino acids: CASSTGTGFANTGELFF. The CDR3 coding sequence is TGTGCCAGCTCCACCGGGACAGGCTTCGCGAACACCGGGGAGCTGTTTTTT.

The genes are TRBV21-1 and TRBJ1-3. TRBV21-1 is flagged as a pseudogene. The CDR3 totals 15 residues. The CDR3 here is CASKEGPPSGNTIYF. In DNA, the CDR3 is TGTGCCAGCAAGGAGGGGCCCCCCTCTGGAAACACCATATATTTT.

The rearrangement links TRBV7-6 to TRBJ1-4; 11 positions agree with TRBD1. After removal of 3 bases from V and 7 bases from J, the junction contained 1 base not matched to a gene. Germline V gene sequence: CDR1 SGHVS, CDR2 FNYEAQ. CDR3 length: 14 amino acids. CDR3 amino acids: CASSFGQGAEKLFF. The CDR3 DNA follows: TGTGCCAGCAGCTTCGGACAGGGGGCTGAAAAACTGTTTTTT.

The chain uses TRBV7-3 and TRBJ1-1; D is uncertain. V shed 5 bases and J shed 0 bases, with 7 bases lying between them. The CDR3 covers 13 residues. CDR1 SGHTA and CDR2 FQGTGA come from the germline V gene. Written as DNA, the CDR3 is TGTGCCAGCAGCCAAGCCATGAACACTGAAGCTTTCTTT. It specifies CASSQAMNTEAFF. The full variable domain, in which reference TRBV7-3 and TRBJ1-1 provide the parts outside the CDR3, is GAGVSQTPSNKVTEKGKYVELRCDPISGHTALYWYRQSLGQGPEFLIYFQGTGAADDSGLPNDRFFAVRPEGSVSTLKIQRTERGDSAVYLCASSQAMNTEAFFGQGTRLTVV.

As DNA, the CDR3 is TGTGCCAGCAGCAAGGACAGGGACTATGGCTACACCTTC. This encodes CASSKDRDYGYTF. The V call is TRBV2, the J call TRBJ1-2, with TRBD1 matching 8 bases. This CDR3 spans 13 amino acids. Losses at the gene ends were 6 bases for V and 3 bases for J; bases not matched to a gene: 3. Germline values: CDR1 SNHLY, CDR2 FYNNEI.